These 10 T cell receptor beta chains were sequenced from one sample in a study. TCRdb ran MiXCR on the 5' RACE reads and lists one entry per CDR3 protein. The repertoire holds over 50,000 distinct CDR3 sequences, around 24% seen once, with 3.2% in the top ten. The sample taken for sequencing was tumor-infiltrating naive CD4+ T cells sorted from the breast tumor. Sample subset: naive CD4+ T cells, CD4+CD45RA+CD25-. The receptor set was obtained from a female donor with breast cancer.

The CDR3 sequence is CASNNGGTYEQYF. The CDR3 nucleotides read TGTGCCAGCAACAACGGCGGAACCTACGAGCAGTACTTC. The chain has TRBV12-3 or TRBV12-4 and TRBJ2-7; D gene uncertain. Trimming cost V 7 bases and J 2 bases, with 12 bases left between them. This CDR3 has 13 amino acids.

The CDR3: CASSLASGEETQYF. Written as DNA, the CDR3 is TGTGCCAGCAGCTTAGCTTCGGGCGAGGAGACCCAGTACTTC. The chain links TRBV7-2 to TRBJ2-5, with unresolved D. V lost 0 bases and J lost 5, with 10 bases in between. The CDR3 spans 14 residues. Germline V gene lookup returns CDR1 SGHTA and CDR2 FQGNSA.

The genes are TRBV12-3 or TRBV12-4 and TRBJ2-1; D uncertain. Trimming took 3 bases from V and 3 from J, leaving 12 bases between them. The CDR3 runs 15 residues. This CDR3 is CASSFTITGYNEQFF. The DNA for the CDR3 is TGTGCCAGCAGTTTTACGATTACGGGCTACAATGAGCAGTTCTTC.

As concerns this clonotype: The junction departs from the called germline gene at one end, perhaps through a read error. This sequence joins TRBV28 and TRBJ2-7; D call uncertain. There are 16 residues in the CDR3. The germline gives CDR1 MDHEN, CDR2 SYDVKM. The DNA of the CDR3 is TGTGCCAGCCGTCCGCCGAGACGCTTCAGCTCCTACGGGCAGTACTTC. Translation gives CASRPPRRFSSYGQYF.

This clonotype was seen a handful of times. V usage is TRBV5-1 and J usage is TRBJ2-5; the D is unclear. Germline CDR1 and CDR2: SGHRS and YFSETQ. The germline V and J ends were trimmed by 0 bases and 4 bases, with 7 bases remaining between them. This CDR3 has 13 residues. For the CDR3, the DNA is TGCGCCAGCAGCTTGGAAGGTGCAGAGACCCAGTACTTC. Its translation is CASSLEGAETQYF.

This sequence joins TRBV11-2 and TRBJ2-1; TRBD2 matches 9 bases. Germline V gives CDR1 SGHAT, CDR2 FQNNGV. After removal of 6 bases from V and 6 bases from J, the junction contained 6 bases not matched to a gene. The CDR3 totals 14 residues. The CDR3 nucleotides are TGTGCCAGCAGGAAAGCGGGGGGAAGCAATGAGCAGTTCTTC. Its translation is CASRKAGGSNEQFF.

The chain recombines TRBV5-1 with TRBJ2-5; 11 nucleotides align to TRBD2. The CDR3 covers 15 residues. Trimming at V came to 4 bases and at J to 3 bases, leaving 5 bases not matched to a gene. The germline V gene has CDR1 SGHRS and CDR2 YFSETQ. The CDR3 region is CASSRQGLAEETQYF. The CDR3 bases are TGCGCCAGCAGCCGACAGGGACTAGCGGAAGAGACCCAGTACTTC.

This clonotype has just a few counts. The chain has TRBV9 and TRBJ2-2, with TRBD2 as a possible D gene (5 bases). Germline V lookup: CDR1 SGDLS, CDR2 YYNGEE. Trimming removed 4 bases from V and 2 bases from J, with 21 bases in between. The CDR3 sequence is 18 residues long. Here the CDR3 reads CASSPQIVSGPNTGELFF. The CDR3 DNA reads TGTGCCAGCAGCCCCCAAATAGTCAGCGGACCTAACACCGGGGAGCTGTTTTTT.

This clonotype was counted ten times or more. The chain uses TRBV5-1 and TRBJ1-2; a weak D match, TRBD1 (5 bases). Germline V gene data show CDR1 as SGHRS and CDR2 as YFSETQ. This CDR3 comprises 14 residues. The V end lost 1 base, the J end lost 3 bases, and 10 bases lay between the germline ends. CDR3 amino acids: CASSLMGRDYGYTF. The CDR3 region has the DNA TGCGCCAGCAGCTTGATGGGCAGGGACTATGGCTACACCTTC. The variable domain in full, completed from reference TRBV5-1 and TRBJ1-2, reads KAGVTQTPRYLIKTRGQQVTLSCSPISGHRSVSWYQQTPGQGLQFLFEYFSETQRNKGNFPGRFSGRQFSNSRSEMNVSTLELGDSALYLCASSLMGRDYGYTFGSGTRLTVV.

This clonotype has a count of ten or more. The rearrangement joins TRBV24-1 to TRBJ1-5, with D perhaps TRBD1 (5 bases). The CDR3 contains 16 residues. Germline V gene data show CDR1 as KGHDR and CDR2 as SFDVKD. V lost 4 bases and J lost 0, with 12 bases in between. The CDR3 reads CATSERARDSNQPQHF. The CDR3 coding sequence is TGTGCCACCAGTGAAAGGGCCAGGGATAGCAATCAGCCCCAGCATTTT.